A selection of T cell receptor beta chains follows, all from one sample in a study of control samples from healthy donors and cancer patients. Profiled with immunoSEQ multiplex PCR; TCRdb holds only in-frame clones, not every one. Here the sample spans 150,000 to 200,000 clones, 91% being singletons. Sequenced: blood. The source of these receptors is a woman in her thirties in good health. Each CDR3 is given with its conserved first and last residue. A D gene is named only where the DNA matches it firmly. Size is stated for part of the rows, as once, few or many counts, or as a class when the clone is expanded.

J: TRBJ2-2; D: NA; V: TRBV9; size: few; CDR3: CASSVGGSGELFF; DNA: TGTGCCAGCAGCGTAGGAGGGTCCGGGGAGCTGTTTTTT
J: TRBJ2-1; D: NA; V: TRBV5-1; size: NA; CDR3: CASSFRLVISNEQFF; DNA: TGCGCCAGCAGCTTCCGTCTAGTTATATCCAATGAGCAGTTCTTC
J: TRBJ1-2; D: TRBD1; V: TRBV25-1; size: NA; CDR3: CASSRGGGYTF; DNA: TGTGCCAGCAGCAGGGGGGGTGGCTACACCTTC
J: TRBJ2-5; D: NA; V: TRBV6-6; size: NA; CDR3: CASSYGVETQYF; DNA: TGTGCCAGCAGTTACGGGGTGGAGACCCAGTACTTC
J: TRBJ1-1; D: TRBD1; V: TRBV6-1; size: NA; CDR3: CASSEDGTGGTEAFF; DNA: TGTGCCAGCAGTGAAGATGGGACAGGGGGCACTGAAGCTTTCTTT
J: TRBJ1-1; D: TRBD1; V: TRBV30; size: NA; CDR3: CAWSARGIGTEAFF; DNA: TGTGCCTGGAGTGCCAGGGGGATCGGCACTGAAGCTTTCTTT
J: TRBJ2-7; D: NA; V: TRBV4-1; size: NA; CDR3: CASSQGGHAPYEQYF; DNA: TGCGCCAGCAGCCAAGGGGGACATGCTCCTTACGAGCAGTACTTC
J: TRBJ2-3; D: TRBD1; V: TRBV5-6; size: NA; CDR3: CASSLRTGGNTDTQYF; DNA: TGTGCCAGCAGCTTGAGAACAGGGGGGAACACAGATACGCAGTATTTT
J: TRBJ2-7; D: TRBD1; V: TRBV11-2; size: NA; CDR3: CASSLGNRGPYEQYF; DNA: TGTGCCAGCAGCTTAGGGAACAGGGGCCCCTACGAGCAGTACTTC
J: TRBJ2-1; D: TRBD2; V: TRBV10-2; size: NA; CDR3: CASSDGWTSRYNEQFF; DNA: TGCGCCAGCAGTGATGGGTGGACTAGCCGCTACAATGAGCAGTTCTTC
J: TRBJ1-2; D: TRBD1; V: TRBV3-1/TRBV3-2; size: NA; CDR3: CASSQSTGGYGYTF; DNA: TGTGCCAGCAGCCAATCGACAGGGGGCTATGGCTACACCTTC
J: TRBJ1-2; D: NA; V: TRBV9; size: NA; CDR3: CASSGQRHYGYTF; DNA: TGTGCCAGCAGCGGACAGCGACACTATGGCTACACCTTC
J: TRBJ1-1; D: NA; V: TRBV11-2; size: NA; CDR3: CASSGGPIVF; DNA: TGTGCCAGCAGCGGGGGACCTATTGTCTTT
J: TRBJ1-5; D: TRBD1; V: TRBV7-2; size: NA; CDR3: CASSLGQYNQPQHF; DNA: TGTGCCAGCAGCTTGGGACAGTACAATCAGCCCCAGCATTTT
J: TRBJ2-4; D: NA; V: TRBV18; size: NA; CDR3: CASSPGNSKNIQYF; DNA: TGTGCCAGCTCACCAGGTAACTCCAAAAACATTCAGTACTTC
J: TRBJ1-4; D: TRBD1; V: TRBV12-5; size: NA; CDR3: CASGFSGTATNEKLFF; DNA: TGTGCTAGTGGTTTCTCCGGGACAGCAACTAATGAAAAACTGTTTTTT
J: TRBJ2-7; D: TRBD2; V: TRBV5-1; size: few; CDR3: CASSLGTSDAYEQYF; DNA: TGCGCCAGCAGCTTGGGGACTAGCGATGCCTACGAGCAGTACTTC
J: TRBJ2-1; D: TRBD2; V: TRBV7-6; size: NA; CDR3: CASSSSSGRYNEQFF; DNA: TGTGCCAGCAGCTCCTCTAGCGGGCGATACAATGAGCAGTTCTTC
J: TRBJ1-1; D: NA; V: TRBV9; size: NA; CDR3: CASSVELNTEAFF; DNA: TGTGCCAGCAGCGTAGAACTGAACACTGAAGCTTTCTTT
J: TRBJ1-2; D: TRBD1; V: TRBV9; size: NA; CDR3: CASSVVRQGYYGYTF; DNA: TGTGCCAGCAGCGTAGTCAGACAGGGGTACTATGGCTACACCTTC
J: TRBJ1-3; D: TRBD1; V: TRBV5-1; size: NA; CDR3: CASTDRGYGNTIYF; DNA: TGCGCCAGCACCGACAGGGGGTATGGAAACACCATATATTTT
J: TRBJ1-2; D: NA; V: TRBV5-1; size: NA; CDR3: CASSFRGHYGYTF; DNA: TGCGCCAGCAGCTTCCGGGGGCACTATGGCTACACCTTC
J: TRBJ2-2; D: NA; V: TRBV6-4; size: few; CDR3: CASSDGNTGELFF; DNA: TGTGCCAGCAGTGACGGGAACACCGGGGAGCTGTTTTTT
J: TRBJ1-1; D: TRBD1; V: TRBV25-1; size: NA; CDR3: CASSDSQGANTEAFF; DNA: TGTGCCAGCAGTGATTCACAGGGGGCGAACACTGAAGCTTTCTTT
J: TRBJ2-2; D: TRBD2; V: TRBV6-6; size: NA; CDR3: CASSSRLAGLTGELFF; DNA: TGTGCCAGCAGCTCCCGGCTAGCGGGGCTCACCGGGGAGCTGTTTTTT
J: TRBJ2-1; D: TRBD2; V: TRBV19; size: NA; CDR3: CASSIMGWTSGSNEQFF; DNA: TGTGCCAGTAGTATAATGGGCTGGACTAGCGGGAGTAATGAGCAGTTCTTC
J: TRBJ2-7; D: TRBD2; V: TRBV29-1; size: NA; CDR3: CSATVSGRGYEQYF; DNA: TGCAGCGCTACAGTGAGCGGGAGGGGCTACGAGCAGTACTTC
J: TRBJ2-5; D: NA; V: TRBV6-5; size: NA; CDR3: CASSYSPRVQETQYF; DNA: TGTGCCAGCAGTTACTCGCCCAGGGTCCAAGAGACCCAGTACTTC
J: TRBJ2-7; D: NA; V: TRBV11-3; size: NA; CDR3: CASSRGGSELRQYF; DNA: TGTGCCAGCAGCAGGGGGGGGTCGGAGTTAAGGCAGTACTTC
J: TRBJ1-1; D: NA; V: TRBV11-3; size: NA; CDR3: CASSLPRGTEAFF; DNA: TGTGCCAGCAGCTTACCTCGGGGCACTGAAGCTTTCTTT
J: TRBJ1-2; D: NA; V: TRBV28; size: once; CDR3: CASSRPGPYGYTF; DNA: TGTGCCAGCAGCCGACCGGGACCCTATGGCTACACCTTC
J: TRBJ1-1; D: NA; V: TRBV9; size: NA; CDR3: CASSVGGATEAFF; DNA: TGTGCCAGCAGCGTAGGGGGGGCGACTGAAGCTTTCTTT
J: TRBJ1-5; D: NA; V: TRBV27; size: NA; CDR3: CASSRDIYQPQHF; DNA: TGTGCCAGCAGCCGGGACATTTATCAGCCCCAGCATTTT
J: TRBJ1-4; D: NA; V: TRBV3-1/TRBV3-2; size: NA; CDR3: CASSQVLGPNEKLFF; DNA: TGTGCCAGCAGCCAAGTACTGGGACCTAATGAAAAACTGTTTTTT
J: TRBJ2-1; D: NA; V: TRBV5-1; size: NA; CDR3: CASSLVVGLEQFF; DNA: TGCGCCAGCAGCTTGGTTGTAGGGCTTGAGCAGTTCTTC
J: TRBJ2-1; D: TRBD1; V: TRBV6-6; size: NA; CDR3: CASTSGTGAIHEQFF; DNA: TGTGCCAGCACCTCCGGGACAGGGGCCATCCATGAGCAGTTCTTC
J: TRBJ2-1; D: TRBD2; V: TRBV5-8; size: NA; CDR3: CASSSGLADYNEQFF; DNA: TGTGCCAGCAGCTCAGGACTAGCAGACTACAATGAGCAGTTCTTC
J: TRBJ1-4; D: NA; V: TRBV5-1; size: NA; CDR3: CASSVQGNEKLFF; DNA: TGCGCCAGCAGCGTTCAGGGGAATGAAAAACTGTTTTTT
J: TRBJ1-1; D: NA; V: TRBV30; size: NA; CDR3: CAWSVGGGDTEAFF; DNA: TGTGCCTGGAGTGTGGGAGGTGGGGACACTGAAGCTTTCTTT
J: TRBJ2-7; D: NA; V: TRBV30; size: NA; CDR3: CAWSPTGRTYEQYF; DNA: TGTGCCTGGAGTCCTACAGGACGAACCTACGAGCAGTACTTC
J: TRBJ2-7; D: NA; V: TRBV28; size: NA; CDR3: CASSRDSYEQYF; DNA: TGTGCCAGCAGCCGTGACAGTTACGAGCAGTACTTC
J: TRBJ2-3; D: TRBD2; V: TRBV5-1; size: NA; CDR3: CASSSAGGPADTQYF; DNA: TGCGCCAGCAGCTCAGCGGGAGGGCCGGCAGATACGCAGTATTTT
J: TRBJ2-7; D: NA; V: TRBV27; size: once; CDR3: CASSVSGYEQYF; DNA: TGTGCCAGCAGTGTTAGCGGCTACGAGCAGTACTTC
J: TRBJ1-4; D: TRBD1; V: TRBV27; size: few; CDR3: CASSLQGAGEKLFF; DNA: TGTGCCAGCAGTTTACAGGGGGCAGGGGAAAAACTGTTTTTT
J: TRBJ2-1; D: NA; V: TRBV5-1; size: NA; CDR3: CASSLGRGNEQFF; DNA: TGCGCCAGCAGCTTGGGGAGGGGGAATGAGCAGTTCTTC
J: TRBJ2-2; D: TRBD1; V: TRBV4-1; size: NA; CDR3: CASSQDSTGGTGELFF; DNA: TGCGCCAGCAGCCAAGATAGCACAGGGGGAACCGGGGAGCTGTTTTTT
J: TRBJ2-1; D: TRBD2; V: TRBV20-1; size: NA; CDR3: CSASAMREGSYNEQFF; DNA: TGCAGTGCTAGTGCGATGCGGGAGGGGTCCTACAATGAGCAGTTCTTC
J: TRBJ2-1; D: NA; V: TRBV4-1; size: NA; CDR3: CASRGLGGNEQFF; DNA: TGCGCCAGCAGAGGACTAGGGGGGAATGAGCAGTTCTTC
J: TRBJ1-5; D: NA; V: TRBV2; size: NA; CDR3: CASSAGITSNQPQHF; DNA: TGTGCCAGCAGTGCTGGAATAACTAGCAATCAGCCCCAGCATTTT
J: TRBJ1-1; D: NA; V: TRBV29-1; size: once; CDR3: CSVNRGPNTEAFF; DNA: TGCAGCGTTAATCGGGGGCCGAACACTGAAGCTTTCTTT
J: TRBJ1-5; D: NA; V: TRBV5-1; size: NA; CDR3: CASSLRGSNQPQHF; DNA: TGCGCCAGCAGCCTTCGTGGTAGCAATCAGCCCCAGCATTTT
J: TRBJ1-4; D: NA; V: TRBV4-1; size: few; CDR3: CASSQAGQVNEKLFF; DNA: TGCGCCAGCAGCCAAGCAGGGCAGGTTAATGAAAAACTGTTTTTT
J: TRBJ1-1; D: NA; V: TRBV20-1; size: NA; CDR3: CSASHGTSNTEAFF; DNA: TGCAGTGCTAGTCACGGCACCTCGAACACTGAAGCTTTCTTT
J: TRBJ1-1; D: NA; V: TRBV12-3/TRBV12-4; size: few; CDR3: CASSFYTEAFF; DNA: TGTGCCAGCAGTTTTTACACTGAAGCTTTCTTT